This record concerns one T cell receptor beta chain sequence. The data were obtained in a study of blood T cell repertoires in COVID-19. Here immunoSEQ multiplex PCR was the method, and the copy in TCRdb shows in-frame clones only, minus some. The sample lists approximately 260,000 clones, approximately 90% seen once, with 3.7% in the top ten. CDR3 length equals 16 residues. The V gene's germline CDR1 is LNHDA and CDR2 SQIVND (reference sequence). J lost 5 bases, V lost 5 bases, and 9 bases had no gene match. This sequence originates from a woman aged 40 to 50 with acute or convalescent COVID-19. Sequencing was carried out using peripheral blood. The chain links TRBV19 to TRBJ1-5; TRBD1 matches 10 bases. The CDR3 nucleotides read TGTGCCAGTAGTTTCCGGACAGGGGGATGGGATCAGCCCCAGCATTTT. Amino acids: CASSFRTGGWDQPQHF.